These 24 T cell receptor beta chains originate from one sample sequenced in a study of cytomegalovirus exposure and HLA in healthy donors. 13 Jbeta primers and 60 Vbeta primers were used for the PCR. Profiling relied on immunoSEQ multiplex PCR, and the TCRdb table lists in-frame clones only, not all of them. Among under 150,000 clones listed, approximately 83% were seen once. Specimen: PBMCs. These receptors all stem from a young woman in good health and CMV-seronegative.

This clone occurred once. The chain recombines TRBV29-1 with TRBJ1-2; maybe TRBD1 (5 bases). The CDR3 loop spans 15 amino acids. Trimming removed 7 bases from V and 2 bases from J, with 20 bases in between. The germline V gene has CDR1 SQVTM and CDR2 ANQGSEA. The CDR3 coding sequence is TGCAGCGCCACCCCGGGGGGGACTGGAAACTATGGCTACACCTTC. Translation gives CSATPGGTGNYGYTF.

CDR3 sequence reads: CASSPQGGNYGYTF. The CDR3 DNA reads as TGTGCCAGCAGCCCCCAGGGAGGGAACTATGGCTACACCTTC. The V gene is TRBV5-6, the J gene TRBJ1-2, with D maybe TRBD1 (5 bases). The length of the CDR3 is 14 residues. Deletions cut 4 bases from V and 2 bases from J, with 12 bases between. Per the germline V gene, CDR1 is SGHDT and CDR2 is YYEEEE.

This clone was detected only once. The chain couples TRBV29-1 to TRBJ1-5, with 8 bases that match TRBD1. The CDR3 totals 13 residues. With V trimmed by 4 bases and J by 13 bases, 12 bases remained unmatched. Germline CDR1 and CDR2: SQVTM and ANQGSEA. The CDR3 region is CSVVPGTGKVQHF. The CDR3 DNA reads TGCAGCGTTGTCCCAGGGACAGGAAAGGTTCAGCATTTT.

There are a few counts of this clone. Here the CDR3 reads CASSLDRGRDIQYF. In DNA form, the CDR3 reads TGCGCCAGCAGCTTGGACAGGGGGCGTGACATTCAGTACTTC. V usage is TRBV5-1 and J usage is TRBJ2-4; TRBD1 matches 9 bases. The CDR3 extends over 14 amino acids. Germline V gene lookup returns CDR1 SGHRS and CDR2 YFSETQ. After removal of 0 bases from V and 8 bases from J, the junction contained 3 bases not matched to a gene.

The chain combines TRBV5-6 with TRBJ1-5, with unresolved D. CDR1 is SGHDT, CDR2 YYEEEE, per germline. The CDR3 covers 14 residues. V lost 0 bases and J 5 bases, leaving 9 bases between the germline ends. The CDR3 loop is CASSLATTDQPQHF. DNA for the CDR3: TGTGCCAGCAGCTTGGCGACAACAGATCAGCCCCAGCATTTT.

The CDR3 region has the DNA TGTGCCAGCAGTTCCATAGGCCTAGGGCAGTACTTC. Translating it yields CASSSIGLGQYF. The chain uses TRBV27 and TRBJ2-7; D uncertain. The CDR3 extends over 12 amino acids. V lost 4 bases, J lost 9 bases, and 13 bases lay in between. CDR1 and CDR2 from the germline V gene are MNHEY and SMNVEV (reference sequence).

The gene calls are TRBV5-8 and TRBJ1-2, with a weak D call TRBD1 (6 bases). This CDR3 has 13 residues. Germline CDR1 is SGHTS and CDR2 is YDEGEE. Trimming removed 1 base at V and 4 bases at J, with 8 bases between. The CDR3 coding sequence is TGTGCCAGCAGCTTGAGGGGGGGCTATGGCTACACCTTC. It translates to CASSLRGGYGYTF.

The rearrangement joins TRBV25-1 to TRBJ1-1; D perhaps matches TRBD1 (6 bases). The CDR3 consists of 15 residues. V lost 3 bases and J lost 1, with 12 bases in between. Germline CDR1 reads MGHDK; CDR2 reads SYGVNS. The CDR3 here is CASSDRGGANTEAFF. For the CDR3, the DNA is TGTGCCAGCAGTGATCGTGGGGGGGCGAACACTGAAGCTTTCTTT.

The J gene is TRBJ2-7, the V gene TRBV18; D is perhaps TRBD2 (6 bases). V was shortened by 2 bases and J by 5 bases, with 10 bases between the two germline ends. Per germline, CDR1 KGHSH and CDR2 LQKENI. The CDR3 has 13 amino acids. CDR3 sequence: CASSPGGNNEQYV. CDR3 bases: TGTGCCAGCTCACCAGGGGGGAATAACGAGCAGTACGTC.

This clone was observed a few times. The genes are TRBV21-1 and TRBJ1-1; TRBD1 is the table's D call, not checked against the DNA. TRBV21-1 is shown as a pseudogene. The CDR3 totals 17 residues. The CDR3: CASSRDKPAPMNTEAFF. The CDR3 nucleotides are TGTGCCAGCAGCAGGGACAAACCGGCGCCCATGAACACTGAAGCTTTCTTT.

The chain is built from TRBV7-2 and TRBJ2-3; no firm D call. Trimming shortened V by 3 bases and J by 0 bases, and 7 bases separated the two germline ends. Germline V gene lookup returns CDR1 SGHTA and CDR2 FQGNSA. The CDR3 extends over 14 amino acids. CDR3 residues: CASSLGRSTDTQYF. The CDR3 region has the DNA TGTGCCAGCAGCTTGGGCAGGAGCACAGATACGCAGTATTTT.

This CDR3 reads CASSLLAGGTGELFF. CDR3 DNA: TGTGCCAGCAGCTTACTAGCGGGGGGCACCGGGGAGCTGTTTTTT. V is TRBV11-2 and J is TRBJ2-2; 11 bases are shared with TRBD2. With 2 bases clipped from V and 4 bases from J, the junction kept 0 bases outside the gene matches. This CDR3 comprises 15 residues. The germline gives CDR1 SGHAT, CDR2 FQNNGV. Drawing the rest from reference TRBV11-2 and TRBJ2-2, the complete variable domain is EAGVAQSPRYKIIEKRQSVAFWCNPISGHATLYWYQQILGQGPKLLIQFQNNGVVDDSQLPKDRFSAERLKGVDSTLKIQPAKLEDSAVYLCASSLLAGGTGELFFGEGSRLTVL.

The V call is TRBV27, the J call TRBJ1-1, with TRBD1 matching over 7 bases. V shed 3 bases and J 6 bases; nucleotides not matched to a gene: 7. Germline V gene data show CDR1 as MNHEY and CDR2 as SMNVEV (reference sequence). This CDR3 comprises 14 residues. The CDR3 DNA sequence: TGTGCCAGCAGTTTCCGGGGACAGATCTCTGAAGCTTTCTTT. This codes for CASSFRGQISEAFF.

This clone has only a few counts. The chain employs TRBV2 and TRBJ2-1, with TRBD2 matching over 12 bases. Germline V CDR1 and CDR2: SNHLY, FYNNEI. Trimming cost V 2 bases and J 2 bases; bases outside gene matches: 1. The CDR3 totals 16 residues. In DNA, the CDR3 is TGTGCCAGCAGTGAACGGACTAGCGGGACCTACAATGAGCAGTTCTTC. Encoded protein: CASSERTSGTYNEQFF.

V usage is TRBV29-1 and J usage is TRBJ2-1; D is perhaps TRBD1 (6 bases). The germline gives CDR1 SQVTM, CDR2 ANQGSEA. The CDR3 runs 10 residues. Trimming took off 6 bases at V and 8 bases at J, with 8 bases between the two ends. In DNA, the CDR3 is TGCAGCGTAACAGGGTATGAGCAGTTCTTC. Amino acids: CSVTGYEQFF.

This chain links TRBV11-2 with TRBJ1-3, with unresolved D. Per the germline V gene, CDR1 is SGHAT and CDR2 is FQNNGV. The CDR3 consists of 15 residues. V gave up 4 bases and J gave up 0 bases, with 10 bases separating them. CDR3 bases: TGTGCCAGCAGCTCCCAACAGAGCTCTGGAAACACCATATATTTT. Its translation is CASSSQQSSGNTIYF.

This clone has a single count. V and J are TRBV7-9 and TRBJ1-2, with a tentative D call TRBD1 (6 bases). In germline, CDR1 is SEHNR, CDR2 FQNEAQ (reference sequence). V was cut by 1 base and J by 8 bases, with 14 bases left in between. The CDR3 runs 14 residues. CDR3 in amino acids: CASSLGGGASGYTF. The CDR3 nucleotides read TGTGCCAGCAGCTTAGGGGGGGGCGCTTCGGGCTACACCTTC.

This clone was seen once. The chain recombines TRBV27 with TRBJ2-7; no clear D gene. The CDR3 contains 14 residues. Per the germline V gene, CDR1 is MNHEY and CDR2 is SMNVEV (reference sequence). V was shortened by 3 bases and J by 2 bases, with 11 bases between the two germline ends. CDR3 in DNA: TGTGCCAGCAGTTTTCGCAGAAACCCCTACGAGCAGTACTTC. Amino acids: CASSFRRNPYEQYF.

The V call is TRBV9, the J call TRBJ2-3, with D perhaps TRBD1 (6 bases). Germline loops: CDR1 SGDLS, CDR2 YYNGEE. CDR3 size: 15 residues. V gave up 4 bases and J gave up 2 bases, with 14 bases separating them. CDR3 coding DNA: TGTGCCAGCAGCACCTTAGGGGGTAACACAGATACGCAGTATTTT. Translation: CASSTLGGNTDTQYF. Full variable domain (rest looked up from reference TRBV9 and TRBJ2-3): DSGVTQTPKHLITATGQRVTLRCSPRSGDLSVYWYQQSLDQGLQFLIQYYNGEERAKGNILERFSAQQFPDLHSELNLSSLELGDSALYFCASSTLGGNTDTQYFGPGTRLTVL.

This clone was detected only once. The V and J genes are TRBV28 and TRBJ2-7, with a weak D call TRBD1 (6 bases). CDR1 and CDR2 (germline): MDHEN, SYDVKM. The CDR3 spans 11 residues. V shed 8 bases and J shed 4 bases, with 9 bases lying between them. The CDR3 DNA is TGTGCCAGCCTCAGGGGATACGAGCAGTACTTC. Translating gives CASLRGYEQYF.

In its sample, this clone was seen a few times. This chain uses TRBV6-5 with TRBJ2-7, with TRBD2 matching over 10 bases. The CDR3 is 16 residues long. The V gene end was trimmed by 4 bases and the J gene end by 6 bases; junction bases not matched to a gene: 12. Germline V lookup: CDR1 MNHEY, CDR2 SVGAGI. CDR3 sequence (DNA): TGTGCCAGCAGTTCTCGGACTAGCGGTGGTCCTCGCGAGCAGTACTTC. Protein product: CASSSRTSGGPREQYF.

This sequence joins TRBV27 and TRBJ1-2; 9 nucleotides match TRBD1. Trimming took 3 bases from V and 8 from J; bases not matched to a gene: 7. The CDR3 covers 14 residues. The germline gives CDR1 MNHEY, CDR2 SMNVEV (reference sequence). As DNA, the CDR3 is TGTGCCAGCAGTTTGGTACAGGGGGCGCAGGGCTACACCTTC. Its translation is CASSLVQGAQGYTF.

The chain couples TRBV6-6 to TRBJ2-2, with TRBD1 matching 9 bases. V lost 6 bases to trimming and J lost 7 bases; unmatched junction nucleotides: 9. Germline values: CDR1 MNHNY, CDR2 SVGAGI (reference sequence). CDR3 length equals 15 residues. CDR3 protein: CASSQNRGRVGELFF. The CDR3 DNA follows: TGTGCCAGCAGCCAAAACAGGGGGCGGGTCGGGGAGCTGTTTTTT.

The V gene is TRBV30, the J gene TRBJ1-5; 9 bases map to TRBD1. This CDR3 has 14 residues. Germline values: CDR1 GTSNPN, CDR2 SVGIG (reference sequence). Trimming removed 7 bases from V and 5 bases from J; junction bases left unmatched: 9. CDR3 sequence reads: CALQGANRDQPQHF. The CDR3 DNA is TGTGCCTTACAGGGGGCGAATAGGGATCAGCCCCAGCATTTT. The whole variable domain, remainder taken from reference TRBV30 and TRBJ1-5, is SQTIHQWPATLVQPVGSPLSLECTVEGTSNPNLYWYRQAAGRGLQLLFYSVGIGQISSEVPQNLSASRPQDRQFILSSKKLLLSDSGFYLCALQGANRDQPQHFGDGTRLSIL.